This TCR beta chain was sequenced for a study of blood T cells in healthy people across ages. Study context: Capturing about one barcoded beta molecule per two T cells was achieved by template switching.

V lost 6 bases to trimming and J lost 2 bases; unmatched junction nucleotides: 7. The CDR3 length is 17 residues. Study findings and constraints: Among T cells, TCR beta diversity per million cells dropped roughly linearly as age rose. PBMCs were not sorted, which prevented a conclusive comparison of naive versus antigen-experienced cells. Those diversity estimates obtained from one million T cells were thought to be underestimates.

Comment on this clonotype: Its antigen is unidentified.

Through a sample-barcoded 5' primer and a J-beta primer mix, a second PCR was run for 7 to 11 cycles. Via MiXCR, TCRdb re-called the 5' RACE reads, giving one row per CDR3 protein. The data contain about 1.6 million distinct CDR3 sequences, roughly a third of them singletons. The chain couples TRBV12-3 or TRBV12-4 to TRBJ2-2; the match to TRBD1 covers 12 bases. The specimen was blood. This sequence originates from a woman in her thirties in good health. The CDR3 DNA sequence: TGTGCCAGCAGAACGGGACAGGGGGCGGTAAACACCGGGGAGCTGTTTTTT. Translating gives CASRTGQGAVNTGELFF.